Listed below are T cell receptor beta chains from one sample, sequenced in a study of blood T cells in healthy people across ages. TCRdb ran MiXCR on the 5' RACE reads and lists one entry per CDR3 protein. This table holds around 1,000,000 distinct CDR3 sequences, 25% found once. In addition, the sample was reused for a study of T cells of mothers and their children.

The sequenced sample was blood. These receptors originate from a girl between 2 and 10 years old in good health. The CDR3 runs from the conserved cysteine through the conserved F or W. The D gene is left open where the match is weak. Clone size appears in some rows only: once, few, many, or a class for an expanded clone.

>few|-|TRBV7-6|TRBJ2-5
TGTGCCAGCAGCAGCGACTATGGGACTTCAGAGACCCAGTACTTC
CASSSDYGTSETQYF
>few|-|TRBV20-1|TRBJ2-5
TGCAGTGCTAGGGGAGAAGACAGGCGTAAGGAGACCCAGTACTTC
CSARGEDRRKETQYF
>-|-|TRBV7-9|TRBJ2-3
TGTGCCAGCAGCAGGGCCCGTTCAGATACGCAGTATTTT
CASSRARSDTQYF
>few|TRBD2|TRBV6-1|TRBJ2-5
TGTGCCAGCAGACTACGGACACTAGCGGACCAAGAGACCCAGTACTTC
CASRLRTLADQETQYF
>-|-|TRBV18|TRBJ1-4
TGTGCCAGCTCACAACAGACAGTTCTACTTGCAACTAATGAAAAACTGTTTTTT
CASSQQTVLLATNEKLFF
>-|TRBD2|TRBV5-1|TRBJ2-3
TGCGCCAGCAGCTTGGGTCCGGGACTAGCGACAGATACGCAGTATTTT
CASSLGPGLATDTQYF
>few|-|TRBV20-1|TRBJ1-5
TGCAGTGCTAGAGGGACGGGGGAGGATAAGCAGCCCCAGCATTTT
CSARGTGEDKQPQHF
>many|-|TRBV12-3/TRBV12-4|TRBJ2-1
TGTGCCAGCAGTTTATTAGCGGATGAGCAGTTCTTC
CASSLLADEQFF
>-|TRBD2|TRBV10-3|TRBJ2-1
TGTGCCATCAATGACGCGCTAGCGGGCCATCAGTTCTTC
CAINDALAGHQFF
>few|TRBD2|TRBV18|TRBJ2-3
TGTGCCAGCTCACCGCTTGATGGCGGGAGGACTAGCACAGATACGCAGTATTTT
CASSPLDGGRTSTDTQYF
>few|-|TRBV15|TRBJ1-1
TGTGCCACCAGCAGAAGACAGGCCAACACTGAAGCTTTCTTT
CATSRRQANTEAFF
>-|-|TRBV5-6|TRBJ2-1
TGTGCCAGCAGCTCTGGTGGGAAACTAAATGAGCAGTTCTTC
CASSSGGKLNEQFF
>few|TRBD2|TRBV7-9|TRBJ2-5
TGTGCCAGCAGCTTATCAGGAGCGGGGGTCGGTGGTGAGACCCAGTACTTC
CASSLSGAGVGGETQYF
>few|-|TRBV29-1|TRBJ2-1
TGCAGCGTTTATGGTGTAGGGAGCTCCTACAATGAGCAGTTCTTC
CSVYGVGSSYNEQFF
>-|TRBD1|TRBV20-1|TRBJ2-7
TGCAGTGCTGGAAGGACAGGGTCCCACGAGCAGTACTTC
CSAGRTGSHEQYF
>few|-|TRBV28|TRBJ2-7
TGTGCCAGCAGTAGGGACACCGCTTACCCTGACGAGCAGTACTTC
CASSRDTAYPDEQYF
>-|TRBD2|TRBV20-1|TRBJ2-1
TGCAGTGCCGACCCCCGGGGGGGGCGCGAGCAGTTCTTC
CSADPRGGREQFF
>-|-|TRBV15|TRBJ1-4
TGTGCCACCAACCGGGGTCCTAATGAAAAACTGTTTTTT
CATNRGPNEKLFF
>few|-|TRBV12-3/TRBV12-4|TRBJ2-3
TGTGCCAGCAGTTTTTGGAGCACAGATACGCAGTATTTT
CASSFWSTDTQYF
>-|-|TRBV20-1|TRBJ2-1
TGCAGAGCCTTACGGGGGCCTTCCTACAATGAGCAGTTCTTC
CRALRGPSYNEQFF
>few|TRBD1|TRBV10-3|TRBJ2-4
TGTGCCCGTCGACAATACAGGGGGCCCAAAAACATTCAGTACTTC
CARRQYRGPKNIQYF
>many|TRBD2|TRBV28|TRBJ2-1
TGTGCCAGCAGCTTAGCGGGGGGGTCCAATGAGCAGTTCTTC
CASSLAGGSNEQFF
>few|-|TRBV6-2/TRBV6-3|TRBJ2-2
TGTGCCAGCAGTTACGTAACGTACACCGGGGAGCTGTTTTTT
CASSYVTYTGELFF
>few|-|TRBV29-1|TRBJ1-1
TGCAGCGTCTTACCGAACCTAATCAACACTGAAGCCTTCTTT
CSVLPNLINTEAFF
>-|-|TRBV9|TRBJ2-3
TGTGCCAGCAGCGCCGACTACACAGATACGCAGTATTTT
CASSADYTDTQYF
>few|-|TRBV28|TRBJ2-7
TGTGCCAGCAGTTCCCTGGGAGGTACCTACGAGCAGTACTTC
CASSSLGGTYEQYF
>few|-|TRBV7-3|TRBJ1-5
TGTGCCAGCAGCTTTTCGAACAATCAGCCCCAGCATTTT
CASSFSNNQPQHF
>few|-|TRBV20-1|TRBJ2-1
TGCAGTGCTAGGGCGGTAGGGTACAATGAGCAGTTCTTC
CSARAVGYNEQFF
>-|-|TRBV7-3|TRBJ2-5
TGTGCCAGCAGCGTTCGGATGGAGACCCAGTACTTC
CASSVRMETQYF
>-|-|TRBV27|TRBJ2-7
TGTGCCAGCAGTTTAGGGCAATGGTACGAGCAGTACTTC
CASSLGQWYEQYF
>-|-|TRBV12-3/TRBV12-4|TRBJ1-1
TGTGCCAGCAGTTTTCTGCGTGGCAGCGTTGAAGCTTTCTTT
CASSFLRGSVEAFF
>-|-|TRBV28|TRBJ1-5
TGTGCCTCCCAGTATCGCGACAATCAGCCCCAGCATTTT
CASQYRDNQPQHF
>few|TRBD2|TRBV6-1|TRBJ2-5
TGTGCCAGCAGGGAGGACAGGGTCCAGCGGGAGGGTGAGCAGTACTTC
CASREDRVQREGEQYF
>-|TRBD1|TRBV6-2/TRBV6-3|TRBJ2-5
TGTGCCAGCAGCAAGGACAGGCCCCAAGAGACCCAGTACTTC
CASSKDRPQETQYF
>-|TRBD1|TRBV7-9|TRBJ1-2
TGTGCCAGCAGCCTGAAGACAGGGATCGGCTACACCTTC
CASSLKTGIGYTF
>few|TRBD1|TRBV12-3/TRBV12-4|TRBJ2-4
TGTGCCAGCAGTCAACACCAACCGGACAGGAACATTCAGTACTTC
CASSQHQPDRNIQYF